This T cell receptor beta chain was captured by sequencing in a study of CD8 T cells in ankylosing spondylitis. Whole-study findings and limits: Clones linked to disease were reported to show significant enrichment in matched ankylosing spondylitis synovial fluid. Apparently characteristic of ankylosing spondylitis blood was a TCR beta motif (eight highly homologous variants).

V dropped 4 bases and J dropped 4; count of bases not matched to a gene: 11. Germline CDR1 is SNHLY and CDR2 is FYNNEI. This CDR3 is 16 amino acids long. Concerning this clonotype: Its target is unknown.

In TCRdb, the 5' RACE reads were re-called with MiXCR into one record per CDR3 protein. The table shows 200,000 to 300,000 distinct CDR3 sequences, with 10% to 13% occurring only once. The clonotype originates from a male donor with ankylosing spondylitis or in good health (not recorded which). The chain is built from TRBV2 and TRBJ1-2, with 8 bases identical to TRBD1. The specimen sequenced was blood, either unsorted or a sorted T cell fraction (not recorded which). The CDR3 sequence: CASSASGGLSGYGYTF. Here the CDR3 DNA reads TGTGCCAGCAGTGCTTCAGGGGGCTTAAGCGGCTATGGCTACACCTTC.